This entry is about one TCR beta chain. TCRdb's table, derived via immunoSEQ multiplex PCR, lists solely in-frame clones and lacks some. The table records around 210,000 clones, roughly 80% of them present only once. The data belong to a study of blood T cell repertoires in COVID-19. Sequencing was performed on peripheral blood. The clonotype originates from a woman of 80 years or more with COVID-19, enrolled during active disease.

CDR3 sequence (DNA): TGCGCCAGCAGCCCACAGGCTTCCTCTGGAAACACCATATATTTT. Amino acids: CASSPQASSGNTIYF. This chain links TRBV5-1 with TRBJ1-3; TRBD1 might be the D (5 bases). The CDR3 extends over 15 amino acids. Between the trimmed V and J ends, which lost 4 bases and 0 bases, there was a span of 11 bases. Germline assignment: CDR1 SGHRS and CDR2 YFSETQ.